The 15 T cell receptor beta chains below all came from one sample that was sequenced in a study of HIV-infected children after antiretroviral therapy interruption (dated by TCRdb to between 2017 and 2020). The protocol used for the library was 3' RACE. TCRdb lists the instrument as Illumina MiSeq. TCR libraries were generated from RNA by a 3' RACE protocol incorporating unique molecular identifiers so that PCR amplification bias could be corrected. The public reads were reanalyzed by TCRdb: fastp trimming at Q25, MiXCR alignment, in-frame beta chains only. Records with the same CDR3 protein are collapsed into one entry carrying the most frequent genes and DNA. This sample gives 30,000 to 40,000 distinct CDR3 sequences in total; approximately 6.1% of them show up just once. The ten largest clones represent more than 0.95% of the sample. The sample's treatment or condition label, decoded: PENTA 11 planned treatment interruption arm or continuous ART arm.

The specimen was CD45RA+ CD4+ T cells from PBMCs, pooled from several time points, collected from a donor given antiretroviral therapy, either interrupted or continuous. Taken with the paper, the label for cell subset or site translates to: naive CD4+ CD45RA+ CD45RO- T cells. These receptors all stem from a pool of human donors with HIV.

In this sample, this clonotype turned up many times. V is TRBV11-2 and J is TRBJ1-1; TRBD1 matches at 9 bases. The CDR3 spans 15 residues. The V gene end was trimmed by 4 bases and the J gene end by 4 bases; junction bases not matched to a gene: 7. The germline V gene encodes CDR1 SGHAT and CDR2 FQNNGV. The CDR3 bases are TGTGCCAGCAGCTCCGGGGGACAGGGATTCACTGAAGCTTTCTTT. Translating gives CASSSGGQGFTEAFF.

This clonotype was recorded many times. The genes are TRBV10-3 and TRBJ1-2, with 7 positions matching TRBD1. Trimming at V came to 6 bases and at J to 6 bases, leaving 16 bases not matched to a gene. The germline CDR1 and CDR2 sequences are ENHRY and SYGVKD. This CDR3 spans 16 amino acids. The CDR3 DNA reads TGTGCCATCAGGGGGCTGGGACAGCCGGGGGAGGATGGCTACACCTTC. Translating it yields CAIRGLGQPGEDGYTF.

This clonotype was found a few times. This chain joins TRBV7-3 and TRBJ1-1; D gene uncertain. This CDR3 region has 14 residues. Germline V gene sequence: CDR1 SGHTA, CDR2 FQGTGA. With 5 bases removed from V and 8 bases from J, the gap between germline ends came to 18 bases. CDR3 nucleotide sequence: TGTGCCAGCAGCCCAAACAACGGCATTTCAGAAGCTTTCTTT. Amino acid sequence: CASSPNNGISEAFF.

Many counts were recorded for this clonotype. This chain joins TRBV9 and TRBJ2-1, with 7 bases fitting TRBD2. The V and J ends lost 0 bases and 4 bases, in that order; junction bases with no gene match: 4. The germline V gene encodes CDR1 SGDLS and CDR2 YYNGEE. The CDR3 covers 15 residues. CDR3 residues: CASSVGASGYNEQFF. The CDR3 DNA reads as TGTGCCAGCAGCGTAGGGGCTAGCGGATACAATGAGCAGTTCTTC.

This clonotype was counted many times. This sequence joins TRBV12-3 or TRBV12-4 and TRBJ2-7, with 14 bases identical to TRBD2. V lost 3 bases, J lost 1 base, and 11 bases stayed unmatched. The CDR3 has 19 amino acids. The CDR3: CASSLGLAGVDRWSYEQYF. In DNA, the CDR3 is TGTGCCAGCAGTTTGGGACTAGCGGGAGTAGATCGCTGGTCCTACGAGCAGTACTTC.

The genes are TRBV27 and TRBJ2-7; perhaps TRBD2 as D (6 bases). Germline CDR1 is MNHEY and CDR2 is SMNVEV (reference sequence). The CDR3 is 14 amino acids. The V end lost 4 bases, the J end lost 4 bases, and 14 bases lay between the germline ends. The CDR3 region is CASSSRGGFYEQYF. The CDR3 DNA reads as TGTGCCAGCAGTTCCCGTGGGGGGTTTTACGAGCAGTACTTC.

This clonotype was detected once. The CDR3 coding sequence is TGTGCCAGCAGCGTAGCTACGCGAGACCTATTCTACGAGCAGTACTTC. This encodes CASSVATRDLFYEQYF. V gene TRBV9 combines with J gene TRBJ2-7; D gene unclear. Trimming pared 0 bases from V and 3 bases from J, leaving 16 bases between. Germline lookup yields CDR1 SGDLS and CDR2 YYNGEE. This CDR3 has 16 amino acids.

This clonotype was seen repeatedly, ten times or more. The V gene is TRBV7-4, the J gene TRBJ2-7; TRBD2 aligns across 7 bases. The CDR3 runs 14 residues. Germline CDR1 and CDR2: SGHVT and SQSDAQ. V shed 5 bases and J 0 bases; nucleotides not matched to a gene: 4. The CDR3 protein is CASSPRTSSYEQYF. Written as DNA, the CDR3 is TGTGCCAGCAGCCCCAGGACTAGCTCCTACGAGCAGTACTTC.

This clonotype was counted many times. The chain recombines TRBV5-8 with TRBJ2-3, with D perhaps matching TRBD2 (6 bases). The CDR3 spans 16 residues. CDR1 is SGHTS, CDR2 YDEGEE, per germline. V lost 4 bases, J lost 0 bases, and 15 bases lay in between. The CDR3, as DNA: TGTGCCAGCAGCCCGGGACGGGGGACTAGCACAGATACGCAGTATTTT. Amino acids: CASSPGRGTSTDTQYF.

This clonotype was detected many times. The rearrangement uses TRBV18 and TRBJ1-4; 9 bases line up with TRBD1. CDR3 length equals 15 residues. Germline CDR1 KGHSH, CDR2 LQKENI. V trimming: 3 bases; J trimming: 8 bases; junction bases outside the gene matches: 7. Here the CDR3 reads CASSPWTGAQEKLFF. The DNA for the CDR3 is TGTGCCAGCTCACCCTGGACAGGGGCACAGGAAAAACTGTTTTTT.

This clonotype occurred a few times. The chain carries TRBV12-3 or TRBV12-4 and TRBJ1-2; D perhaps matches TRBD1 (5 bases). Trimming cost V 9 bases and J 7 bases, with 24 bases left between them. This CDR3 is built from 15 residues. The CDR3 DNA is TGTGCCAGAGTCTCGCCGGGTCATACAGGTGGTGGCTACACCTTC. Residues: CARVSPGHTGGGYTF.

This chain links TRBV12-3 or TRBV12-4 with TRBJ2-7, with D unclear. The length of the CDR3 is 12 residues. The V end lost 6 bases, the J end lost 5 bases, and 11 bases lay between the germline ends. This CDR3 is CASSRTQNEQYF. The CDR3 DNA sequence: TGTGCCAGCAGCCGAACCCAAAACGAGCAGTACTTC.

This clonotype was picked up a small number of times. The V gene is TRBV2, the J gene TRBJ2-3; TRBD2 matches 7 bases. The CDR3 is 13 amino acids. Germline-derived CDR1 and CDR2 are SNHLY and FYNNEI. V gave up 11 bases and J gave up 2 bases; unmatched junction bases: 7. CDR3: CAGDGGFTDTQYF. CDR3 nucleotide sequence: TGTGCCGGCGACGGGGGGTTCACAGATACGCAGTATTTT. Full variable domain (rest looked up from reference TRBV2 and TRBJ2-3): EPEVTQTPSHQVTQMGQEVILRCVPISNHLYFYWYRQILGQKVEFLVSFYNNEISEKSEIFDDQFSVERPDGSNFTLKIRSTKLEDSAMYFCAGDGGFTDTQYFGPGTRLTVL.

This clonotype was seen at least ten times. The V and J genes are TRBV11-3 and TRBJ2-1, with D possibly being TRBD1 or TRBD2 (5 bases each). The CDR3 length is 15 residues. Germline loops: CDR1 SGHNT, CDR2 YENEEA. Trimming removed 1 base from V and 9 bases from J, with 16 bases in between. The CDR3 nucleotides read TGTGCCAGCAGCTTAGCTTTGACGGGACCCGGTGAGCAGTTCTTC. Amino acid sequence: CASSLALTGPGEQFF.

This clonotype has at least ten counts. This CDR3 reads CASSLATGWQAEAFF. The CDR3 DNA sequence: TGTGCCAGCAGCTTAGCGACGGGGTGGCAGGCAGAAGCTTTCTTT. This chain joins TRBV7-2 and TRBJ1-1; D is unresolved. This CDR3 comprises 15 residues. Germline V lookup: CDR1 SGHTA, CDR2 FQGNSA. V lost 0 bases and J lost 8, with 16 bases in between.